These 20 T cell receptor beta chains share one sample of origin, sequenced in a study of STAT3 mutations in large granular lymphocyte leukemia. Study-wide results and caveats: Every T-cell large granular lymphocyte leukemia patient had at least one immunodominant TCR beta clonotype.

Measured with immunoSEQ multiplex PCR; TCRdb has only the in-frame clones, and not every one. The sample consists of tens of thousands of clones, 85% to 95% of them appearing once. No cognate antigen is known for these TCRs. The material sequenced was peripheral blood mononuclear cells. Receptors were obtained from a man between 35 and 55 years old with T-cell large granular lymphocyte leukemia. Some clones in this sample may be carry-over from other donors' samples.

The chain uses TRBV29-1 and TRBJ1-2; D gene unclear. CDR1 SQVTM and CDR2 ANQGSEA come from the germline V gene. Trimming cost V 4 bases and J 6 bases, with 6 bases left between them. The CDR3 has 10 amino acids. In nucleotides, the CDR3 is TGCAGCGTTGGGTCGAATGGCTACACCTTC. Translated, it gives CSVGSNGYTF.

The V and J genes are TRBV6-5 and TRBJ1-2, with 9 bases matching TRBD1. Germline CDR1 and CDR2: MNHEY and SVGAGI. Losses at the gene ends were 5 bases for V and 4 bases for J; bases not matched to a gene: 8. This CDR3 is built from 15 residues. CDR3 residues: CASSIGTGKAYGYTF. The CDR3 DNA follows: TGTGCCAGCAGTATTGGGACAGGGAAAGCCTATGGCTACACCTTC.

With respect to this clone: Sequence at one end of the junction differs from germline and may be a read error. The rearrangement links TRBV18 to TRBJ2-7; the match to TRBD1 covers 12 bases. The CDR3 runs to 13 residues. Germline-derived CDR1 and CDR2 are KGHSH and LQKENI. This CDR3 reads CASSPNTGTGGDF. CDR3 in DNA: TGTGCCAGCTCACCGAACACCGGGACAGGGGGCGACTTC.

The V gene is TRBV28, the J gene TRBJ1-1; TRBD1 aligns across 7 bases. Germline V lookup: CDR1 MDHEN, CDR2 SYDVKM. With 5 bases clipped from V and 5 bases from J, the junction kept 2 bases outside the gene matches. The length of the CDR3 is 12 residues. The CDR3 loop reads CASSPGQTEAFF. The CDR3, as DNA: TGTGCCAGCAGTCCGGGACAGACTGAAGCTTTCTTT.

The chain has TRBV7-9 and TRBJ2-3; tentative D call: TRBD2 (6 bases). The CDR3 has 15 amino acids. V lost 3 bases to trimming and J lost 0 bases, with 10 bases between them. Germline assignment: CDR1 SEHNR and CDR2 FQNEAQ (reference sequence). CDR3 sequence reads: CASSFRDSSTDTQYF. As DNA, the CDR3 is TGTGCCAGCAGCTTCCGGGACTCGAGCACAGATACGCAGTATTTT. Variable domain in full (rest from reference TRBV7-9 and TRBJ2-3): DTGVSQNPRHKITKRGQNVTFRCDPISEHNRLYWYRQTLGQGPEFLTYFQNEAQLEKSRLLSDRFSAERPKGSFSTLEIQRTEQGDSAMYLCASSFRDSSTDTQYFGPGTRLTVL.

V usage is TRBV10-3 and J usage is TRBJ2-5; the D gene is possibly TRBD2 (5 bases). Trimming cost V 0 bases and J 5 bases, with 10 bases left between them. The CDR3 spans 14 residues. CDR1 ENHRY and CDR2 SYGVKD come from the germline V gene. CDR3 sequence reads: CAISESDFGETQYF. CDR3 nucleotide sequence: TGTGCCATCAGTGAGTCGGACTTTGGGGAGACCCAGTACTTC.

The chain carries TRBV7-6 and TRBJ2-3, with a possible D match to TRBD2 (7 bases). V was pared by 3 bases and J by 0 bases, with 13 bases between. The CDR3 consists of 16 residues. CDR1 and CDR2 (germline): SGHVS, FNYEAQ. The CDR3: CASSFRAGASTDTQYF. CDR3 DNA sequence: TGTGCCAGCAGCTTCCGGGCGGGGGCCAGCACAGATACGCAGTATTTT.

The chain uses TRBV18 and TRBJ2-3; a possible D gene is TRBD2 (7 bases). CDR1 and CDR2 from the germline V gene are KGHSH and LQKENI. The CDR3 consists of 15 residues. Deletions cut 3 bases from V and 3 bases from J, with 13 bases between. The CDR3 loop reads CASSPGLGGTDTQYF. CDR3 in DNA: TGTGCCAGCTCACCTGGACTAGGGGGGACAGATACGCAGTATTTT.

The CDR3: CSVARDTQYF. In DNA form, the CDR3 reads TGCAGCGTTGCTAGGGATACGCAGTATTTT. This chain connects TRBV29-1 to TRBJ2-3; D not certain. The length of the CDR3 is 10 residues. CDR1 and CDR2 (germline): SQVTM, ANQGSEA. Trimming removed 4 bases from V and 6 bases from J, with 5 bases in between.

The chain is built from TRBV13 and TRBJ1-1; D uncertain. Per germline, CDR1 PRHDT and CDR2 FYEKMQ (reference sequence). The germline V and J ends were trimmed by 6 bases and 0 bases, with 11 bases remaining between them. The CDR3 runs to 14 residues. CDR3 loop: CASRHGGVNTEAFF. CDR3 DNA sequence: TGTGCCAGCAGACACGGTGGGGTGAACACTGAAGCTTTCTTT.

The rearrangement uses TRBV5-4 and TRBJ1-5, with D tentatively TRBD1 (5 bases). Trimming pared 7 bases from V and 0 bases from J, leaving 17 bases between. The CDR3 has 16 amino acids. Germline loops: CDR1 SGHNT, CDR2 YYREEE (reference sequence). The CDR3: CASSPAPGYSNQPQHF. The CDR3 region has the DNA TGTGCCAGCTCCCCCGCCCCAGGGTATAGCAATCAGCCCCAGCATTTT.

This chain connects TRBV29-1 to TRBJ1-2; TRBD1 is a possible D gene (5 bases). V was pared by 0 bases and J by 5 bases, with 13 bases between. Germline CDR1 reads SQVTM; CDR2 reads ANQGSEA. This CDR3 region has 14 residues. The CDR3 DNA sequence: TGCAGCGTTGAAGATCTTATGGGGGGGTATGGCTACACCTTC. It specifies CSVEDLMGGYGYTF.

V gene TRBV5-1 combines with J gene TRBJ2-7, with TRBD1 identical over 8 bases. CDR3 length: 15 amino acids. V lost 2 bases and J lost 2; bases outside the gene matches: 6. Germline-derived CDR1 and CDR2 are SGHRS and YFSETQ. CDR3 protein: CASSFTPQGAYEQYF. The CDR3 bases are TGCGCCAGCAGCTTCACCCCACAGGGGGCCTACGAGCAGTACTTC.

This clone has only one observation. V gene TRBV29-1 combines with J gene TRBJ2-3, with 8 positions matching TRBD2. Unmatched junction bases numbered 12, after V lost 7 bases and J lost 6 bases. This CDR3 contains 14 residues. Germline lookup yields CDR1 SQVTM and CDR2 ANQGSEA. In DNA form, the CDR3 reads TGCAGCGCCCATAGCGGGGTCAAAATGGATACGCAGTATTTT. Its translation is CSAHSGVKMDTQYF.

V usage is TRBV4-1 and J usage is TRBJ2-2; D is possibly TRBD1 or TRBD2 (6 bases each). The CDR3 extends over 16 amino acids. Germline V gives CDR1 MGHRA, CDR2 YSYEKL. The V and J ends lost 5 bases and 0 bases respectively, with 13 bases between them. In DNA, the CDR3 is TGCGCCAGCAGCGCCCGGGGGCAGACGAACACCGGGGAGCTGTTTTTT. Encoded protein: CASSARGQTNTGELFF.

The genes are TRBV5-6 and TRBJ2-3, with 9 bases identical to TRBD2. Germline V CDR1 and CDR2: SGHDT, YYEEEE. This CDR3 spans 17 amino acids. V shed 2 bases, J shed 6 bases, and the junction held 13 bases outside the gene matches. CDR3 in amino acids: CASSFIQGGGAGDTQYF. In nucleotides, the CDR3 is TGTGCCAGCAGCTTCATCCAGGGCGGGGGGGCCGGGGATACGCAGTATTTT.

V is TRBV29-1 and J is TRBJ1-2, with D unresolved. The CDR3 covers 12 residues. Trimming removed 4 bases at V and 1 base at J, with 7 bases between. The germline gives CDR1 SQVTM, CDR2 ANQGSEA. DNA of the CDR3: TGCAGCGTTGTGGAGATTAACTATGGCTACACCTTC. It translates to CSVVEINYGYTF.

The chain recombines TRBV18 with TRBJ2-7; TRBD1 aligns across 7 bases. Germline V lookup: CDR1 KGHSH, CDR2 LQKENI. V shed 6 bases and J 6 bases; nucleotides not matched to a gene: 8. The CDR3 is 13 amino acids. This CDR3 reads CASSDRVEGEQYF. DNA for the CDR3: TGTGCCAGCTCCGACAGGGTGGAAGGCGAGCAGTACTTC.

The V gene is TRBV5-1, the J gene TRBJ2-6, with D hard to call. Germline-derived CDR1 and CDR2 are SGHRS and YFSETQ. V shed 3 bases and J shed 4 bases, with 14 bases lying between them. There are 16 residues in the CDR3. The CDR3 DNA reads as TGCGCCAGCAGCTCGATGTCCAGTATGGGGGCCAACGTCCTGACTTTC. Its translation: CASSSMSSMGANVLTF.

V is TRBV5-1 and J is TRBJ2-7, with 9 bases that match TRBD1. With V trimmed by 2 bases and J by 5 bases, 5 bases remained unmatched. This CDR3 has 14 residues. Germline CDR1 SGHRS, CDR2 YFSETQ. In DNA form, the CDR3 reads TGCGCCAGCAGCTTTGGACAGGGGATGGACGAGCAGTACTTC. It specifies CASSFGQGMDEQYF.